The following is a T cell receptor (beta chain) sequence with its context. Profiling relied on immunoSEQ multiplex PCR, and the TCRdb table lists in-frame clones only, not all of them. The repertoire consists of 65,000 to 90,000 clones, with 70% to 90% occurring once and the leading ten covering roughly 0.56%. The data are from a study of OX40 agonist ivuxolimab in advanced cancers. Study details: Ivuxolimab, which patients received intravenously every 2 weeks, was dosed at 0.01 to 10 mg/kg. With a range of roughly 20 to 80, age averaged approximately 55 years, and 65% to 90% were male.

Germline CDR1 SGHRS, CDR2 YFSETQ. This CDR3 spans 16 amino acids. Trimming took off 2 bases at V and 5 bases at J, with 18 bases between the two ends. At cycle 4 day 1, cycle 7 day 1, and baseline, blood was sampled. The input for sequencing was CD4+ or CD8+ T cells sorted from blood, taken in a trial of the OX40 agonist ivuxolimab. The sequence derives from an adult with an advanced solid tumor such as melanoma, head and neck, liver or kidney cancer. The gene calls are TRBV5-1 and TRBJ2-3, with D perhaps matching TRBD1 (6 bases). CDR3 sequence reads: CASSFLGQSTRDTQYF. The CDR3 DNA is TGCGCCAGCAGCTTTCTGGGACAAAGCACGAGAGATACGCAGTATTTT.